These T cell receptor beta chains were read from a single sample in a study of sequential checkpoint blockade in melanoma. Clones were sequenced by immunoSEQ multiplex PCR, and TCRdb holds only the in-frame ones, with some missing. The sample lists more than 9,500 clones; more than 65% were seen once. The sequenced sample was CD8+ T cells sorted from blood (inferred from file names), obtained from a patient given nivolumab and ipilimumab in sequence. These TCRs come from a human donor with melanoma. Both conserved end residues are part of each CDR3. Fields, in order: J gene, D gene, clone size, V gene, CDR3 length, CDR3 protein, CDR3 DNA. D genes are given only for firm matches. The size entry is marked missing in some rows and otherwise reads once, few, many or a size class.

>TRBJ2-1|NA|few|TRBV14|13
CASSQGRYNEQFF
TGTGCCAGCAGCCAAGGCAGATACAATGAGCAGTTCTTC
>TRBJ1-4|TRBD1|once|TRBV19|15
CASSISGGSIEKLFF
TGTGCCAGTAGTATCTCAGGGGGCTCGATCGAAAAACTGTTTTTT
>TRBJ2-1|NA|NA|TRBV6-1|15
CASSIAQGSYNEQFF
TGTGCCAGCAGTATAGCGCAGGGGTCCTACAATGAGCAGTTCTTC
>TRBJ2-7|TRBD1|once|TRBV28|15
CASSRTWDSYYEQYF
TGTGCCAGCAGTCGAACCTGGGACAGCTACTACGAGCAGTACTTC
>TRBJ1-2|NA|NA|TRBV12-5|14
CASGLNDRLYGYTF
TGTGCTAGTGGTTTGAACGACAGACTCTATGGCTACACCTTC
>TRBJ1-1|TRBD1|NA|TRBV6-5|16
CASSYLEGTGGNEAFF
TGTGCCAGCAGTTATCTCGAGGGGACAGGAGGCAATGAAGCTTTCTTT
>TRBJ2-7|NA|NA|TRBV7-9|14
CASSPIISTYEQYF
TGTGCCAGCAGCCCTATAATTAGTACCTACGAGCAGTACTTC
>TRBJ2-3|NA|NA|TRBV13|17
CASSLGRSGVLGDTQYF
TGTGCCAGCAGCTTAGGCCGGTCAGGGGTTTTGGGAGATACGCAGTATTTT
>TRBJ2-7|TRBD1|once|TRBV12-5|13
CASGHDRAYEQYF
TGTGCTAGTGGCCACGACAGGGCCTACGAGCAGTACTTC
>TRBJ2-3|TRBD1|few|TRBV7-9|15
CASSPTGVSTDTQYF
TGTGCCAGCAGTCCGACAGGGGTTAGCACAGATACGCAGTATTTT
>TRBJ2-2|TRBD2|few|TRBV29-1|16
CSVEGLAGANTGELFF
TGCAGCGTTGAAGGACTAGCGGGGGCGAACACCGGGGAGCTGTTTTTT
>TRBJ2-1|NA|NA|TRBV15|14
CATSRDRDYNEQFF
TGTGCCACCAGCAGAGATCGGGATTACAATGAGCAGTTCTTC
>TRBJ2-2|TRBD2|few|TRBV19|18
CASIRTSGGPKNTGELFF
TGTGCCAGTATTAGGACTAGCGGGGGGCCCAAGAACACCGGGGAGCTGTTTTTT
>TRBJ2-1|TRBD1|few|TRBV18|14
CASSGTGYFNEQFF
TGTGCCAGTTCCGGGACAGGGTATTTTAATGAGCAGTTCTTC
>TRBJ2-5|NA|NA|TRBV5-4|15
CASSLGLENQETQYF
TGTGCCAGCAGCTTGGGACTAGAGAATCAAGAGACCCAGTACTTC
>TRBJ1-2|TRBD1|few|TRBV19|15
CASSIETGGEYGYTF
TGTGCCAGTAGTATAGAGACAGGGGGCGAGTATGGCTACACCTTC
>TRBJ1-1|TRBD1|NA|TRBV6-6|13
CASADREDTEAFF
TGTGCCAGCGCCGACAGGGAGGACACTGAAGCTTTCTTT
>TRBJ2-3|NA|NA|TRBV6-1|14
CASMQRPSADTQYF
TGTGCCAGCATGCAGCGGCCGAGCGCAGATACGCAGTATTTT
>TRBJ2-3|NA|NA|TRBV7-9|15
CASSPSGVSTDTQYF
TGTGCCAGCAGCCCTTCCGGGGTGAGCACAGATACGCAGTATTTT
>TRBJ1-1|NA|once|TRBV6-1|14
CASSPVGGRTEAFF
TGTGCCAGCAGTCCTGTGGGGGGGAGGACTGAAGCTTTCTTT
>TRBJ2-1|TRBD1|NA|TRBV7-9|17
CASSSRPAGTDTNEQFF
TGTGCCAGCAGCTCCCGGCCCGCCGGGACAGACACCAATGAGCAGTTCTTC
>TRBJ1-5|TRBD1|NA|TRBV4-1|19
CASSQRPGQGLDSNQPQHF
TGCGCCAGCAGCCAAAGACCGGGACAGGGGTTGGATAGCAATCAGCCCCAGCATTTT
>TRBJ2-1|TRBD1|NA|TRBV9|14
CASSVGAGGGEQFF
TGTGCCAGCAGCGTAGGGGCAGGGGGCGGTGAGCAGTTCTTC
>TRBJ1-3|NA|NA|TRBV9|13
CASSGATGNTIYF
TGTGCCAGCTCGGGAGCTACTGGAAACACCATATATTTT
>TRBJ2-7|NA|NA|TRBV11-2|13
CASSLGQVYEQYF
TGTGCCAGCAGCTTGGGACAAGTCTACGAGCAGTACTTC
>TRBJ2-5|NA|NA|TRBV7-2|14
CASSLGAPQETQYF
TGTGCCAGCAGCTTAGGTGCGCCACAAGAGACCCAGTACTTC
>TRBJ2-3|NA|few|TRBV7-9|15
CASSPPGISTDTQYF
TGTGCCAGCAGCCCTCCCGGGATCTCCACAGATACGCAGTATTTT
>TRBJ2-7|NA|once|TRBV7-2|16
CASSLNTHRFSYEQYF
TGTGCCAGCAGCCTCAACACCCACCGCTTCTCCTACGAGCAGTACTTC
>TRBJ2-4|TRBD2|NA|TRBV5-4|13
CASSLSSGNIQYF
TGTGCCAGCAGCTTGTCTAGCGGAAACATTCAGTACTTC
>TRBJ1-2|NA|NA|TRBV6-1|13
CASSAEGYYGYTF
TGTGCCAGCAGCGCCGAGGGTTACTATGGCTACACCTTC
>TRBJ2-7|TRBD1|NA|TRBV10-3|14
CAISEGRGPYEQYF
TGTGCCATCAGTGAAGGCAGGGGGCCCTACGAGCAGTACTTC
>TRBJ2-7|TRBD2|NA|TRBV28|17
CASSPGLAGKSSYEQYF
TGTGCCAGCAGCCCAGGACTAGCGGGTAAATCCTCCTACGAGCAGTACTTC
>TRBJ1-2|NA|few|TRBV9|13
CASSVFASDGYTF
TGTGCCAGCAGCGTATTCGCCTCGGATGGCTACACCTTC
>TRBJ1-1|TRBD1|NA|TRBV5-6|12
CASSSEGAEAFF
TGTGCCAGCAGCTCCGAGGGGGCGGAAGCTTTCTTT
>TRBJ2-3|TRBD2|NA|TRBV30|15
CAWRGLAGSTDTQYF
TGTGCCTGGAGGGGACTAGCGGGGAGCACAGATACGCAGTATTTT
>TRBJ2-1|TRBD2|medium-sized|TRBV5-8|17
CASSSGTSGRANNEQFF
TGTGCCAGCAGCTCCGGGACTAGCGGGAGGGCCAACAATGAGCAGTTCTTC
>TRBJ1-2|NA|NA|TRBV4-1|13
CASSWREDYGYTF
TGCGCCAGCAGCTGGAGGGAGGACTATGGCTACACCTTC
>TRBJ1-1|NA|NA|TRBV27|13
CASFPSIGGKAFF
TGTGCCAGCTTCCCTAGCATTGGGGGGAAAGCTTTCTTT
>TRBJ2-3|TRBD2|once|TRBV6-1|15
CASSQLREATDTQYF
TGTGCCAGCAGCCAACTGCGGGAGGCTACAGATACGCAGTATTTT
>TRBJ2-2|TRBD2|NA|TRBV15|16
CATSRDLLAGTGELFF
TGTGCCACCAGCAGAGATTTGCTAGCGGGGACCGGGGAGCTGTTTTTT
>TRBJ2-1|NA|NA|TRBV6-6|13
CASSYANYNEQFF
TGTGCCAGCAGCTACGCGAATTACAATGAGCAGTTCTTC
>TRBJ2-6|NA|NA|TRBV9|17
CASSATGSSYGANVLTF
TGTGCCAGCAGCGCGACTGGCTCGTCTTATGGGGCCAACGTCCTGACTTTC
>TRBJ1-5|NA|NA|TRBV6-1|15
CASSEESGSAQPQHF
TGTGCCAGCAGTGAAGAGTCGGGGTCGGCTCAGCCCCAGCATTTT
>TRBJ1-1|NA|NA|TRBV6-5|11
CATAGYTEAFF
TGTGCCACCGCGGGGTACACTGAAGCTTTCTTT
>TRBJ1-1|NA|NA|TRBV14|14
CASSQVRANTEAFF
TGTGCCAGCAGCCAAGTCAGGGCGAACACTGAAGCTTTCTTT
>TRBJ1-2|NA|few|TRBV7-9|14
CATSPEALWYGYTF
TGTGCCACCTCCCCCGAGGCGCTTTGGTATGGCTACACCTTC
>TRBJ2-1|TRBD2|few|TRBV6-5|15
CATKGTGGDYNEQFF
TGTGCCACAAAGGGTACCGGGGGGGACTACAATGAGCAGTTCTTC
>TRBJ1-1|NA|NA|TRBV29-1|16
CSVSPISLPKNTEAFF
TGCAGCGTTTCCCCCATTTCGCTCCCTAAGAACACTGAAGCTTTCTTT
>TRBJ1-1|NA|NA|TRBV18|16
CASSPEVYSLNTEAFF
TGTGCCAGCTCACCCGAAGTTTACTCCTTGAACACTGAAGCTTTCTTT